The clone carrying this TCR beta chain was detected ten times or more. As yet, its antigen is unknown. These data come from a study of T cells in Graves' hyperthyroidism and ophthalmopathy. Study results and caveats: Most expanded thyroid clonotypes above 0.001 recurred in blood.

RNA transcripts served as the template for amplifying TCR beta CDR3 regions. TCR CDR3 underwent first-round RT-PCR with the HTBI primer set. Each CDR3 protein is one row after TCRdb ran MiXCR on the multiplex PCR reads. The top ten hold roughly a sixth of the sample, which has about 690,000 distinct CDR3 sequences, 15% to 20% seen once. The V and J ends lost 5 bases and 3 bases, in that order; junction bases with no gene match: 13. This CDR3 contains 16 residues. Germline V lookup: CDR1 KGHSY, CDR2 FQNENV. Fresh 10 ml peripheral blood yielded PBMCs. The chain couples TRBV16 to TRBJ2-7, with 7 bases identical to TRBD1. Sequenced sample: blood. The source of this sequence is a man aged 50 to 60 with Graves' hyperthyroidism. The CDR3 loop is CASSTRGRGYIYEQYF. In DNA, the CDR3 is TGTGCCAGCAGCACTCGGGGCAGGGGGTATATCTACGAGCAGTACTTC.